This T cell receptor beta chain stems from a study of regulatory T cells in long-lasting Graves disease. Construction of TCR beta libraries relied on iRepertoire HTBI primers and on Arm-PCR targeting CDR3 regions. TCRdb called the multiplex PCR reads again in MiXCR, with one record for every CDR3 protein. Here the sample spans about 290,000 distinct CDR3 sequences, 20% to 25% being singletons. Germline V gene data show CDR1 as MNHEY and CDR2 as SVGEGT. CDR3 size: 11 residues. The V and J ends lost 6 bases and 10 bases respectively, with 10 bases between them. Time point: persistent/refractory GD, antithyroid drugs over 5 years with positive TRAb. Isolated PBMC RNA provided the starting material for the TCR library.

The source material was peripheral blood mononuclear cells (PBMCs), sampled when the disease was refractory, from a patient treated with antithyroid drugs. The sequence derives from a female donor with Graves disease. The rearrangement uses TRBV6-2 or TRBV6-3 and TRBJ2-1; D remains unclear. CDR3: CASRASWEQFF. In nucleotides, the CDR3 is TGTGCCAGCAGGGCGAGCTGGGAGCAGTTCTTC.